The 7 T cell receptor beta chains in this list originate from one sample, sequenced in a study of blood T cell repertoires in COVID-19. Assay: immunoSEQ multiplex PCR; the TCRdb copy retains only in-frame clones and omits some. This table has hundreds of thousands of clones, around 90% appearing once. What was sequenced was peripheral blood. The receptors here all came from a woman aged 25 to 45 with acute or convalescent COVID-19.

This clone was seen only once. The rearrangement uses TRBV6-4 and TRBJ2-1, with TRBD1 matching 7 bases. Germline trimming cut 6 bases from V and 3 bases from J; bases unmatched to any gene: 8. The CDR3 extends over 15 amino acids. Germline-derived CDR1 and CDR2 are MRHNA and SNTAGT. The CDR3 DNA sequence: TGTGCCAGCAGCATCCGGGGACAGCTCTACAATGAGCAGTTCTTC. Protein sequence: CASSIRGQLYNEQFF.

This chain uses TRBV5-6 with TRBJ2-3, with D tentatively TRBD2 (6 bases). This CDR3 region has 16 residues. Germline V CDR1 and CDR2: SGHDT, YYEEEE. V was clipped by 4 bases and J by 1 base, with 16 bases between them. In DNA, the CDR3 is TGTGCCAGCAGCCCCTGGAGGGCCTTCGGCACAGATACGCAGTATTTT. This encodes CASSPWRAFGTDTQYF. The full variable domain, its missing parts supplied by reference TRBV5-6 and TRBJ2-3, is DAGVTQSPTHLIKTRGQQVTLRCSPKSGHDTVSWYQQALGQGPQFIFQYYEEEERQRGNFPDRFSGHQFPNYSSELNVNALLLGDSALYLCASSPWRAFGTDTQYFGPGTRLTVL.

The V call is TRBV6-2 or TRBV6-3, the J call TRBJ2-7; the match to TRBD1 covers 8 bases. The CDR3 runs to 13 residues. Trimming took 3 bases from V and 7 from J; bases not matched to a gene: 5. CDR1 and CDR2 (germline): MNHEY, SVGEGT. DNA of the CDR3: TGTGCCAGCAGTTATACAGGGGGGTTGGAGCAGTACTTC. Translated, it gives CASSYTGGLEQYF.

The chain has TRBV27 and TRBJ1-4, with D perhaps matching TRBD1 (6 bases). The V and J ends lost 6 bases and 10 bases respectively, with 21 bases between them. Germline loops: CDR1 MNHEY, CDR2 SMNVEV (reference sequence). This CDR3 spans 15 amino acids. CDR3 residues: CASRLQGGALRKLFF. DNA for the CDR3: TGTGCCAGCAGGCTGCAAGGGGGGGCATTGCGAAAACTGTTTTTT.

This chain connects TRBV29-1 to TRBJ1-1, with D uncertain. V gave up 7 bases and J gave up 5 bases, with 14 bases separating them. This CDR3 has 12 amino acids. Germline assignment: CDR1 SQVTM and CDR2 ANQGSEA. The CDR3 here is CSATNPGTEAFF. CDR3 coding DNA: TGCAGCGCTACTAACCCGGGGACTGAAGCTTTCTTT.

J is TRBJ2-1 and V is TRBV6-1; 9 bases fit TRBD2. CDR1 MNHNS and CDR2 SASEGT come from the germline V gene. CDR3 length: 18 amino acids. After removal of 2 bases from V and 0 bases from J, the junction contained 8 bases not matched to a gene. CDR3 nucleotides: TGTGCCAGCAGTGAACAGGCTAGCGGGATAAGCTCCTACAATGAGCAGTTCTTC. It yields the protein CASSEQASGISSYNEQFF.

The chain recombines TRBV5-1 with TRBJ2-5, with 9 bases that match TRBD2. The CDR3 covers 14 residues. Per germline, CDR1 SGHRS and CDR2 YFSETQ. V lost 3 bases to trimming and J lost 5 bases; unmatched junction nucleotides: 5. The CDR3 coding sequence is TGCGCCAGCAGCTCTCTAGCGGGATTTGAGACCCAGTACTTC. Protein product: CASSSLAGFETQYF.